The next 11 T cell receptor beta chains were all read from a single sample in a study of blood T cell repertoires in COVID-19. Measured with immunoSEQ multiplex PCR; TCRdb has only the in-frame clones, and not every one. This table has 95,000 to 150,000 clones, about 85% appearing once. Sequencing was performed on peripheral blood. The receptors here all came from a man aged 80 or over with active or convalescent COVID-19.

This clone has a count of ten or more. The CDR3 region is CATPFRGQPQHF. CDR3 coding DNA: TGTGCCACCCCCTTTAGAGGTCAGCCCCAGCATTTT. The rearrangement links TRBV21-1 to TRBJ1-5. TRBV21-1 is given as a pseudogene. This CDR3 has 12 amino acids.

The chain couples TRBV3-1 (or the pseudogene TRBV3-2) to TRBJ2-3; 10 nucleotides line up with TRBD1. CDR1 is LGHDT and CDR2 is YNNKEL in the germline V gene (reference sequence). V was pared by 1 base and J by 5 bases, with 3 bases of the junction left unmatched. The length of the CDR3 is 15 residues. The CDR3 sequence is CASSQGTGGVDTQYF. Here the CDR3 DNA reads TGTGCCAGCAGCCAAGGGACAGGGGGTGTAGATACGCAGTATTTT.

Only one count was recorded for this clone. This chain connects TRBV6-5 to TRBJ2-1, with D maybe TRBD2 (5 bases). Trimming stripped 3 bases from V and 6 bases from J, with 15 bases between. This CDR3 has 15 amino acids. The germline V gene encodes CDR1 MNHEY and CDR2 SVGAGI. The DNA of the CDR3 is TGTGCCAGCAGTTATTATCCCTTGGCGGGCAATGAGCAGTTCTTC. Translated, it gives CASSYYPLAGNEQFF.

The chain carries TRBV5-1 and TRBJ2-5; weak D call: TRBD1 (5 bases). CDR3 length: 13 residues. V dropped 4 bases and J dropped 5 bases, with 12 bases sitting between them. Per germline, CDR1 SGHRS and CDR2 YFSETQ. Written as DNA, the CDR3 is TGCGCCAGCAGCCCCAGGGAACGGGAGACCCAGTACTTC. This sequence encodes CASSPRERETQYF. Combining the CDR3 with reference TRBV5-1 and TRBJ2-5 gives the whole variable domain KAGVTQTPRYLIKTRGQQVTLSCSPISGHRSVSWYQQTPGQGLQFLFEYFSETQRNKGNFPGRFSGRQFSNSRSEMNVSTLELGDSALYLCASSPRERETQYFGPGTRLLVL.

For this clone: Additional DNA sequences in this sample encode the identical CDR3. V gene TRBV30 combines with J gene TRBJ2-5; D possibly corresponds to TRBD2 (5 bases). Germline V gene sequence: CDR1 GTSNPN, CDR2 SVGIG (reference sequence). Trimming stripped 0 bases from V and 4 bases from J, with 6 bases between. The CDR3 has 12 amino acids. As DNA, the CDR3 is TGTGCCTGGAGTGTAGGAGGAGAGACCCAGTACTTC. It encodes CAWSVGGETQYF.

V gene TRBV3-1 (or the pseudogene TRBV3-2) combines with J gene TRBJ1-2; D unclear. Germline CDR1 reads LGHDT; CDR2 reads YNNKEL (reference sequence). V was pared by 4 bases and J by 5 bases, with 11 bases between. There are 13 residues in the CDR3. CDR3 DNA sequence: TGTGCCAGCAGCCCAACGAGCCGTTATGGCTACACCTTC. Amino acid sequence: CASSPTSRYGYTF.

The V and J genes are TRBV9 and TRBJ1-1, with D perhaps TRBD1 (6 bases). The germline CDR1 and CDR2 sequences are SGDLS and YYNGEE. The CDR3 covers 15 residues. Trimming cost V 0 bases and J 0 bases, with 9 bases left between them. The CDR3 bases are TGTGCCAGCAGCGTAGAGGACAGTATGAACACTGAAGCTTTCTTT. Translated, it gives CASSVEDSMNTEAFF.

The chain employs TRBV7-2 and TRBJ1-2; D is possibly TRBD1 (5 bases). Germline V gives CDR1 SGHTA, CDR2 FQGNSA. CDR3 length equals 14 residues. The V end lost 5 bases, the J end lost 5 bases, and 15 bases lay between the germline ends. Here the CDR3 reads CASSPPGLEYGYTF. CDR3 coding DNA: TGTGCCAGCAGCCCTCCAGGGCTTGAGTATGGCTACACCTTC. The entire variable domain, with the rest obtained from reference TRBV7-2 and TRBJ1-2, is as follows: GAGVSQSPSNKVTEKGKDVELRCDPISGHTALYWYRQSLGQGLEFLIYFQGNSAPDKSGLPSDRFSAERTGGSVSTLTIQRTQQEDSAVYLCASSPPGLEYGYTFGSGTRLTVV.

The chain recombines TRBV6-5 with TRBJ2-2; the match to TRBD2 covers 8 bases. CDR1 and CDR2 (germline): MNHEY, SVGAGI. CDR3 size: 15 residues. V lost 5 bases to trimming and J lost 7 bases; unmatched junction nucleotides: 9. CDR3 region: CASSPAAGEGGELFF. The DNA for the CDR3 is TGTGCCAGCAGTCCCGCAGCGGGGGAGGGCGGGGAGCTGTTTTTT.

The chain uses TRBV2 and TRBJ1-6, with D possibly matching TRBD1 (6 bases). CDR3 length: 15 amino acids. Germline CDR1 and CDR2: SNHLY and FYNNEI. Trimming stripped 6 bases from V and 7 bases from J, with 16 bases between. The CDR3 DNA follows: TGTGCCAGCAGCCCTACGGACAGTAAGAATTCACCCCTCCACTTT. Its translation: CASSPTDSKNSPLHF.

V gene TRBV3-1 (or the pseudogene TRBV3-2) combines with J gene TRBJ2-5, with D tentatively TRBD1 (5 bases). Trimming removed 4 bases at V and 5 bases at J, with 20 bases between. The CDR3 consists of 16 residues. Germline V gives CDR1 LGHDT, CDR2 YNNKEL (reference sequence). The DNA for the CDR3 is TGTGCCAGCAGCCGAGCCGTGGTTAGGGGCGCGGAGACCCAGTACTTC. Protein: CASSRAVVRGAETQYF.